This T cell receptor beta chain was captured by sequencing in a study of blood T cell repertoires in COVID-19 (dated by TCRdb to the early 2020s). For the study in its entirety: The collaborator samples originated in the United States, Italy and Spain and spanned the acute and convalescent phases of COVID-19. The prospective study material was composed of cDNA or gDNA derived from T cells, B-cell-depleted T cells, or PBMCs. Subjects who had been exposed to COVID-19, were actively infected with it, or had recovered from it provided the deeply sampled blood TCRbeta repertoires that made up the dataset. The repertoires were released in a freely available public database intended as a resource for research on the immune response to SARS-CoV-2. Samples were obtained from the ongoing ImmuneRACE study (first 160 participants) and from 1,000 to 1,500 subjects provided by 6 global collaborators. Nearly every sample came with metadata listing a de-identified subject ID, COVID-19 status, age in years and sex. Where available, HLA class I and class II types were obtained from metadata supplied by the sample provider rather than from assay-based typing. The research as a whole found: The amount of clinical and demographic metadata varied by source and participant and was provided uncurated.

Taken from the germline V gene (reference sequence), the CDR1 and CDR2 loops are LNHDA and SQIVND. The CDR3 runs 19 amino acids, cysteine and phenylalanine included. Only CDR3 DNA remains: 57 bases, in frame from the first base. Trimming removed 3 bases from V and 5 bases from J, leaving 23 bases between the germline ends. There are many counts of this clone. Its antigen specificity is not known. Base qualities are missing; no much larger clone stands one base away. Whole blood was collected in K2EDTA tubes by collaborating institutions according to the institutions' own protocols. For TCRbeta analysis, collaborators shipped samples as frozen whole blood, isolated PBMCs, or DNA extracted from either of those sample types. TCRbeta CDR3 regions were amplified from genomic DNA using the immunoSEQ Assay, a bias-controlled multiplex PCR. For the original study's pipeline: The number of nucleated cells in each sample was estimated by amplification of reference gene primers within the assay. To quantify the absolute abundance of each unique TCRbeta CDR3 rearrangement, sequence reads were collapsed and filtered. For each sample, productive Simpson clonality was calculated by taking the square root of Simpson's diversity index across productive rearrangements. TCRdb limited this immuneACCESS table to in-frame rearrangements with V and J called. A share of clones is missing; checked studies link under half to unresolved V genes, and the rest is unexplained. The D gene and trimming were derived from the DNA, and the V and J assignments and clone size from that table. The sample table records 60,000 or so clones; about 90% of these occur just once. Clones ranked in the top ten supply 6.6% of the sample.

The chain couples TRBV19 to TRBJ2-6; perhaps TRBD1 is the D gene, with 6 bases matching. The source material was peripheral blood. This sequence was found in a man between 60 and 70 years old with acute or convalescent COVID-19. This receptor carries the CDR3 CASSIPRFDRRLRANVLTF. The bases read TGTGCCAGTAGTATCCCCCGCTTCGACAGGAGGCTCCGGGCCAACGTCCTGACTTTC.